These 12 T cell receptor beta chains originate from one sample sequenced in a study of blood T cells in healthy people across ages. Together with a sample-barcoded 5' primer, a J-beta primer mix was included in a second PCR lasting roughly 6 to 12 cycles. TCRdb redid the calling of the 5' RACE reads with MiXCR, one entry per CDR3 protein. The sample has roughly 800,000 distinct CDR3 sequences, around a quarter seen once. The same data also went into a second study, on T cells of mothers and their children.

Specimen: blood. The receptors were gathered from a boy between 10 and 17 years old in good health.

CDR3 loop: CSARKLLEVASEQFF. CDR3 sequence (DNA): TGCAGTGCTAGAAAGCTCTTAGAGGTGGCAAGTGAGCAGTTCTTC. The chain couples TRBV20-1 to TRBJ2-5, with D hard to call. The DNA end is more similar to TRBJ2-1, so the J call may be wrong. CDR1 is DFQATT and CDR2 is SNEGSKA in the germline V gene (reference sequence). The CDR3 sequence is 15 residues long.

This clonotype was observed a handful of times. The chain has TRBV7-2 and TRBJ2-7, with TRBD2 as a possible D gene (7 bases). V was cut by 5 bases and J by 6 bases, with 17 bases left in between. Germline V gives CDR1 SGHTA, CDR2 FQGNSA. The CDR3 runs 14 residues. The CDR3 here is CASSPGGGTIEQYF. The CDR3 DNA is TGTGCCAGCAGCCCAGGAGGGGGGACTATCGAGCAGTACTTC.

The V gene is TRBV5-1, the J gene TRBJ2-1; a possible D gene is TRBD1 (5 bases). Trimming removed 5 bases at V and 0 bases at J, with 12 bases between. CDR3 length: 15 amino acids. Looked up from germline, CDR1 is SGHRS and CDR2 is YFSETQ. The CDR3 is CASSSSTVSYNEQFF. The CDR3 coding sequence is TGCGCCAGCAGTTCGTCGACAGTCTCCTACAATGAGCAGTTCTTC.

This clonotype was seen once. One junction end does not reproduce the germline sequence, and a read error may be involved. This chain joins TRBV7-7 and TRBJ2-5, with D possibly matching TRBD1 (7 bases). Germline loops: CDR1 SSHAT, CDR2 FNYEAQ (reference sequence). This CDR3 comprises 17 residues. The CDR3 coding sequence is TGTGCTAGCAGCTTAGGGGGCGGAGGGGGCCCTCAAGAGACCCAGTACTTC. As protein: CASSLGGGGGPQETQYF.

With regard to this clonotype: At one end the junction does not follow the germline gene, possibly because of a read error. This rearrangement joins TRBV27 to TRBJ2-5, with TRBD2 as a possible D gene (5 bases). Per the germline V gene, CDR1 is MNHEY and CDR2 is SMNVEV (reference sequence). The CDR3 has 14 residues. The chain's CDR3 is CASSLTRYEEPQYF. CDR3 in DNA: TGTGCCAGCAGTCTCACTAGATACGAAGAGCCCCAGTACTTC.

This clonotype was counted only a few times. The rearrangement links TRBV28 to TRBJ2-7; possibly TRBD2 for D (6 bases). Germline CDR1 MDHEN, CDR2 SYDVKM. Deletions cut 11 bases from V and 2 bases from J, with 16 bases between. This CDR3 is 13 amino acids long. CDR3 sequence reads: CAGREQAAYEQYF. The CDR3 region has the DNA TGTGCCGGCCGGGAGCAGGCGGCCTACGAGCAGTACTTC.

The chain has TRBV4-3 and TRBJ2-2, with 8 bases identical to TRBD2. CDR3 length: 17 amino acids. J was trimmed by 1 base and V by 0 bases; bases with no gene match: 4. Germline V lookup: CDR1 LGHNA, CDR2 YSLEER. CDR3 bases: TGCGCCAGCAGCCAAGATCGAGCGGGAGAGAACACCGGGGAGCTGTTTTTT. It yields the protein CASSQDRAGENTGELFF.

This clonotype has more than one count but fewer than ten. The chain has TRBV7-8 and TRBJ1-1; maybe TRBD1 (5 bases). Trimming shortened V by 3 bases and J by 5 bases, and 13 bases separated the two germline ends. Germline lookup yields CDR1 SGHVS and CDR2 FQNEAQ. This CDR3 is built from 14 residues. The CDR3 protein is CASSLSWGLTEAFF. CDR3 nucleotides: TGTGCCAGCAGCTTGTCATGGGGACTGACTGAAGCTTTCTTT.

The chain has TRBV20-1 and TRBJ2-1; D ambiguous. The CDR3 is made up of 14 amino acids. CDR1 is DFQATT, CDR2 SNEGSKA, per germline (reference sequence). Trimming removed 0 bases from V and 3 bases from J, with 9 bases in between. The CDR3 loop reads CSARDHLGYNEQFF. CDR3 in DNA: TGCAGTGCTAGAGACCACCTAGGCTACAATGAGCAGTTCTTC.

This clonotype was detected only a few times. This chain links TRBV4-3 with TRBJ2-1; no clear D. The germline V gene encodes CDR1 LGHNA and CDR2 YSLEER. V lost 3 bases and J lost 4, with 16 bases in between. The CDR3 loop spans 16 amino acids. The CDR3 protein is CASSQQTAVYYNEQFF. Written as DNA, the CDR3 is TGCGCCAGCAGCCAGCAGACCGCGGTGTATTACAATGAGCAGTTCTTC.

The V and J genes are TRBV20-1 and TRBJ2-7; tentative D call: TRBD2 (5 bases). The germline CDR1 and CDR2 sequences are DFQATT and SNEGSKA (reference sequence). Trimming removed 4 bases from V and 4 bases from J, with 17 bases in between. This CDR3 is 14 amino acids long. The CDR3 bases are TGCAGTGCTAACCCCGGTCCGGGAAGATACGAGCAGTACTTC. Translated: CSANPGPGRYEQYF.

The chain uses TRBV5-1 and TRBJ1-1, with 7 bases identical to TRBD1. V lost 4 bases and J lost 5; bases outside the gene matches: 8. CDR1 is SGHRS and CDR2 is YFSETQ in the germline V gene. The CDR3 sequence is 14 residues long. DNA of the CDR3: TGCGCCAGCAGCCCGGGGACAGTGGGGACTGAAGCTTTCTTT. Protein product: CASSPGTVGTEAFF.